This TCR beta chain was retrieved from a study of T-cell reconstitution after alpha-beta-depleted transplantation in children (TCRdb year 2016). In the study overall: The study quantitatively tracked T-cell immune reconstitution after TCRalphabeta/CD19-depleted allogeneic hematopoietic cell transplantation in children using TCR repertoire profiling.

This clonotype was observed at least ten times. Its antigen is currently not known. No quality values exist for individual bases; no much larger clone is one base distant. Counted from cysteine to phenylalanine, this CDR3 has 12 amino acids. Here the CDR3 DNA is all that survives: 36 bases in frame from base 1. V sheds 6 bases and J sheds 5 bases, leaving 10 bases between their ends. The germline V gene gives CDR1 as MNHEY and CDR2 as SVGAGI. The library came from PCR. TCRdb lists the instrument as Illumina HiSeq 2500. TCR libraries were prepared with molecular barcoding, using unique molecular identifiers to normalize TCRbeta repertoire quantification. Starting from the raw public reads, TCRdb applied fastp trimming at Q25, assembled clones with MiXCR and retained in-frame beta chains. Records with the same CDR3 protein are collapsed into one entry carrying the most frequent genes and DNA. The sample table lists hundreds of thousands of distinct CDR3 sequences, over 15% of them with a count of one. About 1.1% of the sample lies in the top ten.

The origin of this receptor is a human donor who donated a stem cell graft to a child with acute myeloid leukemia. Recombination connected TRBV6-5 to TRBJ2-5; the D gene is not confidently resolved. The sample consisted of PBMCs from the stem cell graft donor, taken from the stem cell graft. The CDR3 region has the sequence CASRRQGETQYF. In nucleotides, the sequence is TGTGCCAGCAGGCGGCAAGGGGAGACCCAGTACTTC.